This is a list of T cell receptor beta chains from one sample in a study of T cells in Graves' hyperthyroidism and ophthalmopathy. TCRdb called the multiplex PCR reads again in MiXCR, with one record for every CDR3 protein. The sample has roughly 630,000 distinct CDR3 sequences, approximately 15% seen once; the top ten hold around 7.5%. Sequenced input: blood. These receptors originate from a woman in her 30s with Graves' hyperthyroidism. Both conserved end residues are part of each CDR3. D genes are given only for firm matches. Not all rows give a size; the values are once, few, many and, for expanded clones, a class.

>TRBJ1-1|many|TRBV5-4|NA
CASSPAGQGWMYTEAFF
TGTGCCAGCAGTCCCGCGGGGCAGGGTTGGATGTATACTGAAGCTTTCTTT
>TRBJ1-1|few|TRBV7-9|NA
CASSGSTVDWGQAFF
TGTGCCAGCAGCGGTTCGACAGTGGATTGGGGACAAGCTTTCTTT
>TRBJ2-3|NA|TRBV5-1|NA
CASSFIDTDTQYF
TGCGCCAGCAGCTTCATAGACACAGATACGCAGTATTTT
>TRBJ2-3|many|TRBV10-1|TRBD1
CASSVTGGGDTQYF
TGCGCCAGCAGTGTTACAGGGGGTGGAGATACGCAGTATTTT
>TRBJ2-2|many|TRBV28|TRBD2
CASSFLRRRGTSGYSNTGELFF
TGTGCCAGCAGTTTCCTGCGCAGGCGGGGGACTAGCGGGTATTCGAACACCGGGGAGCTGTTTTTT
>TRBJ2-1|many|TRBV3-1|NA
CASSQHQSSYNEQFF
TGTGCCAGCAGCCAACACCAGAGCTCCTACAATGAGCAGTTCTTC
>TRBJ2-7|many|TRBV2|TRBD1
CASSEDRVYEQYF
TGTGCCAGCAGTGAGGACAGGGTGTACGAGCAGTACTTC
>TRBJ2-7|few|TRBV10-3|TRBD1
CAISEEGATYEQYF
TGTGCCATCAGTGAGGAGGGGGCGACCTACGAGCAGTACTTC
>TRBJ2-7|many|TRBV7-6|NA
CASSLEAYSYEQYF
TGTGCCAGCAGCTTAGAGGCCTATTCCTACGAGCAGTACTTC
>TRBJ2-6|NA|TRBV30|TRBD2
CAWSVRGGAGANVLTF
TGTGCCTGGAGTGTACGTGGGGGGGCTGGGGCCAACGTCCTGACTTTC
>TRBJ2-1|many|TRBV20-1|TRBD2
CSARDPGLAGVRHEQFF
TGCAGTGCTAGAGACCCTGGACTAGCGGGAGTCCGCCATGAGCAGTTCTTC
>TRBJ2-7|many|TRBV5-1|TRBD2
CASSIQMGGSNEQYF
TGCGCCAGCAGCATTCAAATGGGCGGGAGTAATGAGCAGTACTTC
>TRBJ2-6|few|TRBV6-1|NA
CAGGAGANVLTF
TGTGCCGGGGGAGCTGGGGCCAACGTCCTGACTTTC
>TRBJ2-7|few|TRBV20-1|NA
CSAFLPGQTYEQYF
TGCAGTGCTTTCTTACCGGGACAAACCTACGAGCAGTACTTC
>TRBJ2-7|many|TRBV28|NA
CASSLEIRYSEQYF
TGTGCCAGCAGTTTAGAGATACGGTATAGCGAGCAGTACTTC
>TRBJ2-7|NA|TRBV7-2|TRBD2
CASSLRTSGSVGLSYEQYF
TGTGCCAGCAGCTTACGGACTAGCGGGAGTGTGGGGCTAAGCTACGAGCAGTACTTC
>TRBJ1-1|many|TRBV5-5|NA
CASSLVPHSEAFF
TGTGCCAGCAGCTTGGTCCCACACTCTGAAGCTTTCTTT
>TRBJ2-5|few|TRBV2|TRBD2
CASSESVAGETQYF
TGTGCCAGCAGTGAGTCGGTAGCGGGGGAGACCCAGTACTTC
>TRBJ2-5|few|TRBV9|TRBD2
CASSTRAGGPSETQYF
TGTGCCAGCAGCACCCGAGCGGGAGGGCCCTCCGAGACCCAGTACTTC
>TRBJ2-2|NA|TRBV6-2/TRBV6-3|NA
CASSYYRTTGELFF
TGTGCCAGCAGTTACTACCGAACTACCGGGGAGCTGTTTTTT
>TRBJ2-2|many|TRBV5-1|NA
CASSWRTVNTGELFF
TGCGCCAGCAGCTGGAGAACGGTGAACACCGGGGAGCTGTTTTTT
>TRBJ2-1|many|TRBV5-1|NA
CASSLNLETYNEQFF
TGCGCCAGCAGCCTGAATCTAGAGACCTACAATGAGCAGTTCTTC
>TRBJ2-1|many|TRBV2|TRBD2
CASSEWAGGLNEQFF
TGTGCCAGCAGTGAATGGGCGGGAGGGCTGAATGAGCAGTTCTTC
>TRBJ1-4|many|TRBV7-8|NA
CASSLGPGGNEKLFF
TGTGCCAGCAGCCTCGGGCCCGGTGGTAATGAAAAACTGTTTTTT
>TRBJ1-5|many|TRBV12-3/TRBV12-4|TRBD1
CASRPDRGGNQPQHF
TGTGCCAGCAGGCCGGACAGGGGCGGCAATCAGCCCCAGCATTTT
>TRBJ2-4|few|TRBV19|NA
CASSIQFRGAKNIQYF
TGTGCCAGTAGTATCCAGTTTCGAGGAGCCAAAAACATTCAGTACTTC
>TRBJ2-3|many|TRBV20-1|NA
CSARDPGGTGTDTQYF
TGCAGTGCTAGAGATCCCGGCGGGACGGGCACAGATACGCAGTATTTT
>TRBJ1-2|many|TRBV5-5|NA
CASSLGGGGNYGYTF
TGTGCCAGCAGCTTGGGCGGCGGGGGGAACTATGGCTACACCTTC
>TRBJ2-5|many|TRBV7-6|NA
CASSLGLNPQETQYF
TGTGCCAGCAGCTTAGGGCTCAATCCTCAAGAGACCCAGTACTTC
>TRBJ2-7|many|TRBV27|NA
CASISPSYEQYF
TGTGCCAGCATCAGTCCCTCCTACGAGCAGTACTTC
>TRBJ1-1|few|TRBV9|NA
CASSVGPGPNTEAFF
TGTGCCAGCAGCGTAGGCCCGGGCCCGAACACTGAAGCTTTCTTT
>TRBJ2-7|few|TRBV7-2|TRBD2
CASSGASGGSYEQYF
TGTGCCAGCAGCGGCGCTAGCGGGGGGTCCTACGAGCAGTACTTC
>TRBJ2-1|many|TRBV6-2/TRBV6-3|NA
CASSYISGTYNEQFF
TGTGCCAGCAGTTATATTAGCGGTACCTACAATGAGCAGTTCTTC
>TRBJ2-2|NA|TRBV20-1|TRBD2
CSARGGRSGVYTGELFF
TGCAGTGCTAGGGGGGGTCGGAGCGGGGTTTACACCGGGGAGCTGTTTTTT
>TRBJ2-3|NA|TRBV4-1|NA
CASSQEGLGGPTQYF
TGCGCCAGCAGCCAAGAAGGGCTTGGAGGGCCTACGCAGTATTTT
>TRBJ2-7|many|TRBV5-1|NA
CASSLLPSGALYEQYF
TGCGCCAGCAGCTTACTACCCTCGGGGGCCCTCTACGAGCAGTACTTC
>TRBJ1-4|NA|TRBV4-1|NA
CASSHPTGEKLFF
TGCGCCAGCAGCCACCCGACAGGCGAAAAACTGTTTTTT
>TRBJ1-5|many|TRBV2|TRBD1
CASSRDRNQPQHF
TGTGCCAGCAGTAGGGACAGGAATCAGCCCCAGCATTTT
>TRBJ1-6|NA|TRBV28|NA
CASSNRGADNSPLHF
TGTGCCAGCAGCAACCGGGGGGCGGATAATTCACCCCTCCACTTT
>TRBJ2-1|NA|TRBV18|NA
CASSMDSQQFF
TGTGCCAGCTCAATGGACAGTCAGCAGTTCTTC